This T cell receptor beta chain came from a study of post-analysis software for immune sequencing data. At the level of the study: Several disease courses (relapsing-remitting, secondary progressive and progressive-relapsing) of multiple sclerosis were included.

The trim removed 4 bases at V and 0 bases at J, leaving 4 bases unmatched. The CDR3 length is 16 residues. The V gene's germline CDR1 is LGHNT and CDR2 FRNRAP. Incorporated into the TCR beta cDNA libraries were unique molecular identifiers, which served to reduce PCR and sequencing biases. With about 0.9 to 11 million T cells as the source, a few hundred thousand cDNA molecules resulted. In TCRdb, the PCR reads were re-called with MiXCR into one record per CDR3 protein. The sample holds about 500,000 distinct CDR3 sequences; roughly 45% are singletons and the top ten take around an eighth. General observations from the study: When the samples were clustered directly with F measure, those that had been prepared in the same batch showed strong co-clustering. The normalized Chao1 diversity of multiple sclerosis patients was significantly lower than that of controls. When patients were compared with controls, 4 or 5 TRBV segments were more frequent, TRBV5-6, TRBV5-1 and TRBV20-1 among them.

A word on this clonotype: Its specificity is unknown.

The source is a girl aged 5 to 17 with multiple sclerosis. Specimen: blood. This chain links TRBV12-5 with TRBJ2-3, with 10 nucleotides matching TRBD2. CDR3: CASGSGLAPSTDTQYF. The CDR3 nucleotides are TGTGCTAGTGGTTCGGGACTAGCGCCAAGCACAGATACGCAGTATTTT.